Listed here are 22 T cell receptor beta chains from one sample, sequenced in a study of blood T cell repertoires in COVID-19. Assay used: immunoSEQ multiplex PCR; TCRdb lists only in-frame clones, some missing. The data hold 130,000 to 150,000 clones, with approximately 81% observed a single time. Sample: peripheral blood. These receptors were collected from a human donor with acute or convalescent COVID-19. The donor label of this sample is uncertain.

The V and J genes are TRBV3-1 (or the pseudogene TRBV3-2) and TRBJ2-1; TRBD2 matches 12 bases. The trim removed 0 bases at V and 8 bases at J, leaving 5 bases unmatched. The CDR3 sequence is 16 residues long. Germline V CDR1 and CDR2: LGHDT, YNNKEL (reference sequence). This chain's CDR3 is CASSQESRLAGDEQFF. The CDR3 DNA reads as TGTGCCAGCAGCCAAGAGTCGAGACTAGCGGGGGATGAGCAGTTCTTC.

The gene calls are TRBV29-1 and TRBJ2-1; TRBD2 matches 13 bases. Trimming at V came to 4 bases and at J to 7 bases, leaving 7 bases not matched to a gene. This CDR3 has 15 amino acids. Germline V gene data show CDR1 as SQVTM and CDR2 as ANQGSEA. For the CDR3, the DNA is TGCAGCGTTGGAGGACTAGCGGGAGTGGTTAATGAGCAGTTCTTC. Translation: CSVGGLAGVVNEQFF.

On this clone: At one of its ends the junction is not consistent with the germline gene, which may arise from a read error. J is TRBJ1-2 and V is TRBV9; 8 positions agree with TRBD1. The CDR3 totals 12 residues. In germline, CDR1 is SGDLS, CDR2 YYNGEE. The CDR3 protein is CASSEGQGPYAF. The CDR3 region has the DNA TGTGCCAGCAGCGAAGGACAGGGACCTTACGCCTTC. Combining the CDR3 with reference TRBV9 and TRBJ1-2 gives the whole variable domain DSGVTQTPKHLITATGQRVTLRCSPRSGDLSVYWYQQSLDQGLQFLIQYYNGEERAKGNILERFSAQQFPDLHSELNLSSLELGDSALYFCASSEGQGPYAFGSGTRLTVV.

This clone has only one observation. V usage is TRBV7-8 and J usage is TRBJ2-5, with 7 bases that match TRBD2. Germline CDR1 is SGHVS and CDR2 is FQNEAQ. CDR3 length: 18 residues. V was pared by 8 bases and J by 0 bases, with 18 bases of the junction left unmatched. The CDR3 sequence: CASLNPTGAGPYQETQYF. CDR3 sequence (DNA): TGTGCCAGCTTAAACCCTACGGGAGCGGGGCCGTACCAAGAGACCCAGTACTTC. Together with reference TRBV7-8 and TRBJ2-5, the CDR3 gives the full variable domain: GAGVSQSPRYKVAKRGQDVALRCDPISGHVSLFWYQQALGQGPEFLTYFQNEAQLDKSGLPSDRFFAERPEGSVSTLKIQRTQQEDSAVYLCASLNPTGAGPYQETQYFGPGTRLLVL.

The chain combines TRBV4-2 with TRBJ1-2, with 8 bases identical to TRBD1. The CDR3 totals 15 residues. V lost 3 bases and J lost 13; bases outside the gene matches: 16. Germline V lookup: CDR1 LGHNA, CDR2 YNFKEQ. The CDR3 region is CASSQVSGQGSIVTF. In DNA form, the CDR3 reads TGTGCCAGCAGCCAGGTTAGCGGACAGGGCTCTATTGTCACCTTC.

The chain links TRBV6-5 to TRBJ1-1; D perhaps matches TRBD1 (5 bases). The germline V and J ends were trimmed by 7 bases and 3 bases, with 18 bases remaining between them. There are 15 residues in the CDR3. Per the germline V gene, CDR1 is MNHEY and CDR2 is SVGAGI. The DNA of the CDR3 is TGTGCCAGCATGAGAAGGGGTTATCTCGACACTGAAGCTTTCTTT. It encodes CASMRRGYLDTEAFF.

This clone was found a few times. This chain links TRBV7-3 with TRBJ2-7; 9 nucleotides align to TRBD1. V lost 2 bases, J lost 3 bases, and 5 bases stayed unmatched. CDR1 and CDR2 (germline): SGHTA, FQGTGA. CDR3 length: 15 residues. This CDR3 is CASSLGTGSFYEQYF. In DNA, the CDR3 is TGTGCCAGCAGCTTAGGGACAGGGTCGTTCTACGAGCAGTACTTC.

This chain connects TRBV7-9 to TRBJ2-1; D is unclear. The CDR3 sequence is 19 residues long. Germline V CDR1 and CDR2: SEHNR, FQNEAQ (reference sequence). The V and J ends lost 2 bases and 3 bases respectively, with 23 bases between them. Written as DNA, the CDR3 is TGTGCCAGCAGCTTACTTGATTTTGATTTGACACGGATCTACAATGAGCAGTTCTTC. Its translation: CASSLLDFDLTRIYNEQFF.

CDR3 nucleotides: TGTGCCAGTACGGGGGGGAGAAATCAGCCCCAGCATTTT. Protein sequence: CASTGGRNQPQHF. The J gene is TRBJ1-5, the V gene TRBV19, with D possibly TRBD1 on 5 matching bases. The CDR3 is 13 residues long. The germline V gene encodes CDR1 LNHDA and CDR2 SQIVND (reference sequence). V lost 7 bases and J lost 4, with 11 bases in between. The variable domain in full, completed from reference TRBV19 and TRBJ1-5, reads DGGITQSPKYLFRKEGQNVTLSCEQNLNHDAMYWYRQDPGQGLRLIYYSQIVNDFQKGDIAEGYSVSREKKESFPLTVTSAQKNPTAFYLCASTGGRNQPQHFGDGTRLSIL.

The chain recombines TRBV11-1 with TRBJ2-1; 11 bases agree with TRBD2. The CDR3 sequence is 14 residues long. The junction had 4 bases not matched to a gene; V was cut back by 3 bases and J by 9 bases. Germline CDR1 SGHAT, CDR2 FQDESV (reference sequence). CDR3 residues: CASSFSGRGGEQFF. The CDR3 DNA reads as TGTGCCAGCAGCTTTAGCGGGAGGGGGGGTGAGCAGTTCTTC.

This clone occurred a few times. This chain joins TRBV5-6 and TRBJ2-7; 9 positions agree with TRBD1. With V trimmed by 5 bases and J by 1 base, 13 bases remained unmatched. The V gene's germline CDR1 is SGHDT and CDR2 YYEEEE. The CDR3 has 17 residues. CDR3 in DNA: TGTGCCAGCAGTTGGACTGCGGGACAGGGATATTCCTACGAGCAGTACGTC. This encodes CASSWTAGQGYSYEQYV.

A few counts support this clone. This sequence joins TRBV7-9 and TRBJ1-1; perhaps TRBD1 as D (6 bases). Trimming took 0 bases from V and 10 from J, leaving 12 bases between them. The CDR3 runs 13 residues. Germline V lookup: CDR1 SEHNR, CDR2 FQNEAQ (reference sequence). This chain's CDR3 is CASSLAAGERAFF. CDR3 sequence (DNA): TGTGCCAGCAGCTTAGCAGCAGGGGAGAGAGCTTTCTTT.

The chain links TRBV5-4 to TRBJ2-2; TRBD1 is a possible D gene (6 bases). Trimming cost V 2 bases and J 0 bases, with 8 bases left between them. Germline values: CDR1 SGHNT, CDR2 YYREEE (reference sequence). The CDR3 has 15 amino acids. CDR3 sequence: CASSFYRANTGELFF. CDR3 DNA: TGTGCCAGCAGCTTTTACAGGGCGAACACCGGGGAGCTGTTTTTT.

This rearrangement joins TRBV12-3 or TRBV12-4 to TRBJ2-1; D gene uncertain. The length of the CDR3 is 13 residues. V was trimmed by 6 bases and J by 0 bases, leaving 6 bases between them. The CDR3 coding sequence is TGTGCCAGCAGGCGAAGCTCCTACAATGAGCAGTTCTTC. As protein: CASRRSSYNEQFF.

This chain links TRBV2 with TRBJ1-4; 7 nucleotides line up with TRBD1. There are 13 residues in the CDR3. CDR1 is SNHLY and CDR2 is FYNNEI in the germline V gene. The trim removed 5 bases at V and 10 bases at J, leaving 7 bases unmatched. This CDR3 is CASSQGVLGKLFF. Here the CDR3 DNA reads TGTGCCAGCAGTCAGGGGGTGTTGGGAAAACTGTTTTTT.

The chain links TRBV10-3 to TRBJ1-5; 7 nucleotides align to TRBD1. CDR1 is ENHRY, CDR2 SYGVKD, per germline. J lost 6 bases, V lost 8 bases, and 13 bases had no gene match. The CDR3 extends over 15 amino acids. For the CDR3, the DNA is TGTGCCATCGGAGATCTTGACAGGGACGGTCAGCCCCAGCATTTT. Residues: CAIGDLDRDGQPQHF.

The chain has TRBV5-1 and TRBJ1-2; D gene unclear. The CDR3 has 15 amino acids. Germline lookup yields CDR1 SGHRS and CDR2 YFSETQ. Trimming removed 3 bases from V and 8 bases from J, with 20 bases in between. CDR3 in amino acids: CASSSVEGREGGYTF. The CDR3 DNA sequence: TGCGCCAGCAGCTCGGTTGAGGGAAGAGAAGGCGGCTACACCTTC.

This sequence joins TRBV5-1 and TRBJ2-7; tentatively, D is TRBD2 (5 bases). Germline V gene lookup returns CDR1 SGHRS and CDR2 YFSETQ. This CDR3 region has 14 residues. The germline V and J ends were trimmed by 2 bases and 1 base, with 10 bases remaining between them. CDR3 in amino acids: CASSLLVRSYEQYF. In nucleotides, the CDR3 is TGCGCCAGCAGCTTACTAGTTCGATCCTACGAGCAGTACTTC.

This chain connects TRBV7-9 to TRBJ2-6; TRBD2 matches at 9 bases. Germline lookup yields CDR1 SEHNR and CDR2 FQNEAQ (reference sequence). The CDR3 contains 17 residues. Trimming removed 5 bases from V and 0 bases from J; junction bases left unmatched: 5. CDR3 region: CASSPSGGLSGANVLTF. The CDR3 nucleotides are TGTGCCAGCAGCCCAAGCGGGGGGCTCTCTGGGGCCAACGTCCTGACTTTC.

The CDR3 nucleotides read TGTGCCAGCTCACCAAGTCTAGCGGAGTACACAGATACGCAGTATTTT. Translation: CASSPSLAEYTDTQYF. The V and J genes are TRBV18 and TRBJ2-3; 7 bases agree with TRBD2. The germline gives CDR1 KGHSH, CDR2 LQKENI. The CDR3 contains 16 residues. The V segment lost 2 bases and the J segment 2 bases; nucleotides outside the gene matches: 7. Filled out from reference TRBV18 and TRBJ2-3, the complete variable domain reads NAGVMQNPRHLVRRRGQEARLRCSPMKGHSHVYWYRQLPEEGLKFMVYLQKENIIDESGMPKERFSAEFPKEGPSILRIQQVVRGDSAAYFCASSPSLAEYTDTQYFGPGTRLTVL.

The rearrangement links TRBV27 to TRBJ2-7; tentative D call: TRBD2 (7 bases). Trimming left V 7 bases short and J 5 bases short, with 15 bases between. The CDR3 runs to 13 residues. Germline CDR1 is MNHEY and CDR2 is SMNVEV (reference sequence). CDR3 nucleotide sequence: TGTGCCAGCAAAAGACGCGGGGGCCACGAGCAGTACGTC. This codes for CASKRRGGHEQYV.

This clone has only one observation. The chain employs TRBV3-1 (or the pseudogene TRBV3-2) and TRBJ2-2; unclear D gene. V was shortened by 0 bases and J by 8 bases, with 16 bases between the two germline ends. The V gene's germline CDR1 is LGHDT and CDR2 YNNKEL (reference sequence). There are 16 residues in the CDR3. CDR3 residues: CASSQDIEQLLGELFF. CDR3 nucleotide sequence: TGTGCCAGCAGCCAAGATATCGAACAGCTTCTGGGGGAGCTGTTTTTT.